This paragraph covers one TCR beta chain sequence. These data come from a study of OX40 agonist ivuxolimab in advanced cancers. Data came from immunoSEQ multiplex PCR; TCRdb stores just in-frame clones and leaves some out. The repertoire includes roughly 28,000 clones, more than 85% of them detected once, and roughly 15% sits in the top ten. Germline values: CDR1 SGHVS, CDR2 FQNEAQ. The CDR3 is made up of 12 amino acids. V shed 5 bases and J shed 3 bases, with 7 bases lying between them. This TCR came from an adult with an advanced solid tumor such as melanoma, head and neck, liver or kidney cancer. The rearrangement links TRBV7-8 to TRBJ1-1; the D is unclear. The specimen was CD4+ or CD8+ T cells sorted from blood, collected in a trial of the OX40 agonist ivuxolimab. CDR3 nucleotide sequence: TGTGCCAGCAGCCGGGAGTACACTGAAGCTTTCTTT. Protein product: CASSREYTEAFF.